The source of this T cell receptor (beta chain) is a study of T cell responses to AZD1222 COVID-19 vaccine. Deletions cut 3 bases from V and 7 bases from J, with 15 bases between. Per the germline V gene, CDR1 is MNHNS and CDR2 is SASEGT. The CDR3 covers 15 residues. Assay: immunoSEQ multiplex PCR; the TCRdb copy retains only in-frame clones and omits some. The sample shows roughly 180,000 clones, 90% to 95% of them seen only once. The TCR comes from an adult in good health. The sample in question was peripheral blood, obtained on day 0 of AZD1222 vaccination. The chain joins TRBV6-1 to TRBJ1-4; D unresolved. The CDR3 loop reads CASSERPLRGEKLFF. CDR3 DNA: TGTGCCAGCAGTGAGCGGCCCTTACGAGGTGAAAAACTGTTTTTT.